A single sample gave rise to the 15 T cell receptor beta chains below, sequenced in a study of metastatic and nonmetastatic thyroid tumors. Before thyroid surgery, none of the patients had received any treatment. TCRdb called clones again from the PCR reads with MiXCR. The data hold around 20,000 clones, with around 16% observed a single time. Sequencing input: tumor tissue. All receptors derive from a female donor with papillary thyroid cancer or a benign thyroid nodule (not recorded which). Some clones in this sample may be carry-over from other donors' samples.

This clone was seen many times. The chain uses TRBV2 and TRBJ2-5, with D tentatively TRBD1 (5 bases). V was trimmed by 0 bases and J by 5 bases, leaving 16 bases between them. Germline V gene data show CDR1 as SNHLY and CDR2 as FYNNEI. The CDR3 contains 16 residues. CDR3 DNA sequence: TGTGCCAGCAGTGAAGCCAGAGGACAAGACAGTGAGACCCAGTACTTC. It encodes CASSEARGQDSETQYF. Full variable domain (missing parts from reference TRBV2 and TRBJ2-5): EPEVTQTPSHQVTQMGQEVILRCVPISNHLYFYWYRQILGQKVEFLVSFYNNEISEKSEIFDDQFSVERPDGSNFTLKIRSTKLEDSAMYFCASSEARGQDSETQYFGPGTRLLVL.

With regard to this clone: A read error may explain this, as a much larger clone is one base away. The chain links TRBV5-1 to TRBJ1-5; D ambiguous. The CDR3 is 13 amino acids. V dropped 5 bases and J dropped 0 bases, with 6 bases sitting between them. CDR1 is SGHRS and CDR2 is YFSETQ in the germline V gene. CDR3 nucleotide sequence: TGCGCCAGCAGTACAGATAGCAATCAGCCCCAGCATTTT. Translating it yields CASSTDSNQPQHF.

At least ten counts were recorded for this clone. This chain joins TRBV9 and TRBJ1-3, with 8 bases aligning to TRBD1. The length of the CDR3 is 16 residues. V was pared by 4 bases and J by 3 bases, with 9 bases of the junction left unmatched. The germline CDR1 and CDR2 sequences are SGDLS and YYNGEE. The CDR3, as DNA: TGTGCCAGCAGCCCCAGGGGGCGAGTCGATGGAAACACCATATATTTT. As protein: CASSPRGRVDGNTIYF. Complete variable domain (other parts from reference TRBV9 and TRBJ1-3): DSGVTQTPKHLITATGQRVTLRCSPRSGDLSVYWYQQSLDQGLQFLIQYYNGEERAKGNILERFSAQQFPDLHSELNLSSLELGDSALYFCASSPRGRVDGNTIYFGEGSWLTVV.

V gene TRBV20-1 combines with J gene TRBJ1-5; 7 nucleotides line up with TRBD1. The CDR3 has 12 amino acids. Germline values: CDR1 DFQATT, CDR2 SNEGSKA (reference sequence). With 7 bases clipped from V and 7 bases from J, the junction kept 7 bases outside the gene matches. CDR3 region: CSVETGYQPQHF. For the CDR3, the DNA is TGCAGTGTAGAGACAGGGTACCAGCCCCAGCATTTT.

This clone was detected many times. This chain joins TRBV5-1 and TRBJ2-7; 13 bases are a match to TRBD2. Germline-derived CDR1 and CDR2 are SGHRS and YFSETQ. The CDR3 extends over 15 amino acids. V lost 4 bases and J lost 3; bases outside the gene matches: 4. The CDR3 reads CASSPLAGGIYEQYF. The CDR3 coding sequence is TGCGCCAGCAGCCCACTAGCGGGGGGGATCTACGAGCAGTACTTC.

This clone was seen ten or more times. The genes are TRBV3-1 and TRBJ2-7; the D gene is possibly TRBD2 (5 bases). Germline V gene data show CDR1 as LGHDT and CDR2 as YNNKEL (reference sequence). The CDR3 is made up of 16 amino acids. V lost 0 bases and J lost 6, with 18 bases in between. The CDR3 is CASSQEVKLLAFEQYF. The CDR3 DNA sequence: TGTGCCAGCAGCCAAGAGGTGAAGTTGTTAGCGTTCGAGCAGTACTTC.

By sample fraction, this clone is medium-sized (0.01 to 0.1%). CDR3 loop: CASSFNEQYF. The CDR3 nucleotides read TGTGCCAGCAGTTTCAACGAGCAGTACTTC. This sequence joins TRBV28 and TRBJ2-7; D gene ambiguous. Germline-derived CDR1 and CDR2 are MDHEN and SYDVKM. Trimming took off 3 bases at V and 5 bases at J, with 2 bases between the two ends. The CDR3 sequence is 10 residues long.

This clone occurred many times. The chain recombines TRBV20-1 with TRBJ2-7, with D possibly TRBD1 on 6 matching bases. V dropped 2 bases and J dropped 6 bases, with 14 bases sitting between them. This CDR3 contains 13 residues. Germline CDR1 DFQATT, CDR2 SNEGSKA (reference sequence). The CDR3: CSARRAGEIEQYF. The CDR3 DNA is TGCAGTGCTAGAAGGGCAGGGGAAATCGAGCAGTACTTC.

In its sample, this clone was seen a few times. This clone may be a read error of a much larger clone one base away. The CDR3 DNA sequence: TGTGCCAGCTCCCACTGGGGACAGGGGAACTATGGCTACACCTTC. This codes for CASSHWGQGNYGYTF. The chain recombines TRBV6-1 with TRBJ1-2, with 10 bases aligning to TRBD1. J lost 2 bases, V lost 8 bases, and 8 bases had no gene match. CDR1 is MNHNS and CDR2 is SASEGT in the germline V gene. The CDR3 has 15 residues.

This clone was picked up many times. V is TRBV3-1 and J is TRBJ2-7; TRBD2 matches at 10 bases. V shed 1 base, J shed 1 base, and the junction held 7 bases outside the gene matches. CDR1 and CDR2 from the germline V gene are LGHDT and YNNKEL (reference sequence). The CDR3 is 17 amino acids. CDR3 DNA: TGTGCCAGCAGCCAAGTTTGGCCGGGACTAGCGTCCTACGAGCAGTACTTC. The encoded protein is CASSQVWPGLASYEQYF.

This clone has ten or more counts. This chain connects TRBV5-1 to TRBJ2-3; 9 nucleotides line up with TRBD1. The CDR3 is 15 amino acids. Germline loops: CDR1 SGHRS, CDR2 YFSETQ. Trimming removed 3 bases from V and 6 bases from J; junction bases left unmatched: 8. CDR3 nucleotide sequence: TGCGCCAGCAGCTGGGGGGACAGGGCCCGCGATACGCAGTATTTT. Translated: CASSWGDRARDTQYF.

This clone was detected many times. This chain links TRBV27 with TRBJ1-2; 8 nucleotides agree with TRBD1. Per the germline V gene, CDR1 is MNHEY and CDR2 is SMNVEV (reference sequence). The CDR3 spans 15 residues. V trimming: 4 bases; J trimming: 6 bases; junction bases outside the gene matches: 10. CDR3 DNA: TGTGCCAGCAGTTCCGGACAGGGTAGTTTTGATGGCTACACCTTC. As protein: CASSSGQGSFDGYTF.

This clone was found many times. The V call is TRBV10-3, the J call TRBJ1-6; 9 positions match TRBD1. Germline trimming cut 4 bases from V and 9 bases from J; bases unmatched to any gene: 7. The CDR3 sequence is 15 residues long. The V gene's germline CDR1 is ENHRY and CDR2 SYGVKD. CDR3 protein: CAISVAGQGSSPLHF. DNA of the CDR3: TGTGCCATCAGTGTGGCGGGACAGGGAAGTTCACCCCTCCACTTT.

This clone was detected many times. The chain combines TRBV28 with TRBJ2-7; TRBD2 is a possible D gene (6 bases). V dropped 5 bases and J dropped 5 bases, with 25 bases sitting between them. The CDR3 has 17 residues. Germline CDR1 is MDHEN and CDR2 is SYDVKM. The CDR3 loop reads CASSTLPLARPSHEQYF. In DNA, the CDR3 is TGTGCCAGCAGTACCCTCCCGCTAGCGAGACCGTCCCACGAGCAGTACTTC.

The chain is built from TRBV28 and TRBJ2-1, with 11 bases aligning to TRBD1. Germline V CDR1 and CDR2: MDHEN, SYDVKM. After removal of 6 bases from V and 1 base from J, the junction contained 5 bases not matched to a gene. This CDR3 is built from 16 residues. CDR3 coding DNA: TGTGCCAGCAGCTCGGACAGGGGGCTTTCCTACAATGAGCAGTTCTTC. Amino acids: CASSSDRGLSYNEQFF.